Given below is one T cell receptor (beta chain) in context. The sample comes from a study of shared clonotypes between healthy human individuals. Clones were sequenced by immunoSEQ multiplex PCR, and TCRdb holds only the in-frame ones, with some missing. The sample consists of millions of clones, around 93% of them appearing once. The CDR3 is 12 residues long. Trimming took off 2 bases at V and 4 bases at J, with 6 bases between the two ends. The germline CDR1 and CDR2 sequences are MDHEN and SYDVKM. Naive-designated CD8 cells lacked CD45RO, were positively enriched for CCR7, and omitted terminally differentiated effector memory CD45RA+ cells.

This sequence originates from a man aged 18 to 30 in good health. Some clones in this sample may be carry-over from other donors' samples. Sequencing was performed on naive CD8+ T cells from PBMCs. J is TRBJ2-7 and V is TRBV28; D remains unclear. The CDR3 sequence is CASSLTDYEQYF. CDR3 nucleotide sequence: TGTGCCAGCAGTTTAACCGATTACGAGCAGTACTTC. The full variable domain, its missing parts supplied by reference TRBV28 and TRBJ2-7, is DVKVTQSSRYLVKRTGEKVFLECVQDMDHENMFWYRQDPGLGLRLIYFSYDVKMKEKGDIPEGYSVSREKKERFSLILESASTNQTSMYLCASSLTDYEQYFGPGTRLTVT.